This T cell receptor beta chain comes out of a study of CD8 T cells in ankylosing spondylitis. General study findings and limits: There was a TCR beta motif, made of several highly homologous variants, that appeared characteristic of ankylosing spondylitis blood. Both synovial fluid and blood in reactive arthritis had previously been reported to carry some motif variants.

This clonotype was counted between two and nine times. Its antigen is unidentified. Molecular-barcoded quantitative 5'-RACE produced these TCR beta libraries. Each CDR3 protein is one row after TCRdb ran MiXCR on the 5' RACE reads. The sample has 350,000 to 550,000 distinct CDR3 sequences; about 25% are singletons. The specimen sequenced was blood, either unsorted or a sorted T cell fraction (not recorded which). The sequence was obtained from a male donor with ankylosing spondylitis.

The CDR3 is CATLLDRGHYGYTF. CDR3 nucleotides: TGTGCCACCCTCCTGGACAGGGGGCACTATGGCTACACCTTC. The genes are TRBV15 and TRBJ1-2, with TRBD1 identical over 11 bases. The CDR3 length is 14 residues. Germline assignment: CDR1 LNHNV and CDR2 YYDKDF (reference sequence). The junction had 5 bases not matched to a gene; V was cut back by 8 bases and J by 3 bases.